This T cell receptor (beta chain) is from a study of blood T cell repertoires in COVID-19. Study details: PBMCs, B-cell-depleted T cells, or T cells were the source of the cDNA or gDNA that made up the material.

CDR1 and CDR2 from the germline V gene are SGHTA and FQGTGA. There are 13 residues in the CDR3. Trimming took off 5 bases at V and 6 bases at J, with 12 bases between the two ends. Generated by immunoSEQ multiplex PCR, the TCRdb table keeps only in-frame clones and is missing some. The repertoire includes tens of thousands of clones, 75% to 90% of them detected once, and roughly 15% sits in the top ten. Sequencing was carried out using peripheral blood. The chain recombines TRBV7-3 with TRBJ2-3; a possible D gene is TRBD1 (6 bases). The TCR was taken from a human donor in a cohort sampled during active COVID-19. CDR3 nucleotide sequence: TGTGCCAGCAGCCTCCAGGGGATCGATACGCAGTATTTT. Its translation is CASSLQGIDTQYF.